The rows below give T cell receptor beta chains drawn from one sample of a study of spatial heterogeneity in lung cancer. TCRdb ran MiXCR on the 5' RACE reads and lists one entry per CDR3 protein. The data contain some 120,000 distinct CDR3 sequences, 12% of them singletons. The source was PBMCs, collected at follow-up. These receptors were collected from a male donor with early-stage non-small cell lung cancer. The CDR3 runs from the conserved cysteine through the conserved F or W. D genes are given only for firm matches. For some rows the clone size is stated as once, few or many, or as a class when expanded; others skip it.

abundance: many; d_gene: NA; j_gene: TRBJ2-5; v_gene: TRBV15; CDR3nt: TGTGCCACCAGCAGAGGGGAAGTACAAGAGACCCAGTACTTC; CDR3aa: CATSRGEVQETQYF
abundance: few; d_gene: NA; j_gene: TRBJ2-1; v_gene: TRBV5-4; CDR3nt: TGTGCCAGCAGCCCGGGACGAAACAATGAGCAGTTCTTC; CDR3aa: CASSPGRNNEQFF
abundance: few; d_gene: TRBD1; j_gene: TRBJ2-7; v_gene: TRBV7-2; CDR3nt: TGTGCCAGCAGCTTAGACGGGACAGTTTACGAGCAGTACTTC; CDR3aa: CASSLDGTVYEQYF
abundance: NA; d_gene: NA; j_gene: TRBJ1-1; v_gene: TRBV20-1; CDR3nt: TGCAGTGCTAGAAGCTTTAGGGGCAAAACTGAAGCTTTCTTT; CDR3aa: CSARSFRGKTEAFF
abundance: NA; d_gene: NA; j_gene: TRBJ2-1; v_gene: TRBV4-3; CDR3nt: TGCGCCAGCAGCCAAGATCTAGGGGGGGATCCTAAGTTCTTC; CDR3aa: CASSQDLGGDPKFF
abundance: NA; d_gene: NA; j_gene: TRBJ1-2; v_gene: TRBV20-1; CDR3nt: TGCAGTGCTCTGCCTGGCGGGGCAACTAACTATGGCTACACCTTC; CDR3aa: CSALPGGATNYGYTF
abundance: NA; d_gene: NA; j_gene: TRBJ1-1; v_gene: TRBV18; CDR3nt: TGTGCCAGCTCACCCCGACAGGAGAACACTGAAGCTTTCTTT; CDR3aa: CASSPRQENTEAFF
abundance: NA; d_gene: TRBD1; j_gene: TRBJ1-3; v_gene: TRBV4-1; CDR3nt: TGCGCCAGCAGCCCCCAGGACAGGGGAAGGGCTGGAAACACCATATATTTT; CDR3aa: CASSPQDRGRAGNTIYF
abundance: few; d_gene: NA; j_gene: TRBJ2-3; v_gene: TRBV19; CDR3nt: TGTGCCAGTAGTACCGCCCTCGTCGGACAGGGACTAACAGATACGCAGTATTTT; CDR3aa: CASSTALVGQGLTDTQYF
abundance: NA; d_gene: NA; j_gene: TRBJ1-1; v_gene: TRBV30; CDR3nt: TGTGCCTGCGAAGGCTGGACTGAAGCTTTCTTT; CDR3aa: CACEGWTEAFF
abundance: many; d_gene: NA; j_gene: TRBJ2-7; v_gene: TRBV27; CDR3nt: TGTGCCAGCAGTTTAATAGGGAACTCCTACGAGCAGTACTTC; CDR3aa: CASSLIGNSYEQYF
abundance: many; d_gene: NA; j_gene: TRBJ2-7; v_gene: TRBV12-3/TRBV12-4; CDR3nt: TGTGCCAGCAGTTTAAAGACTTTTAGCTCCTACGAGCAGTACTTC; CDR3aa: CASSLKTFSSYEQYF
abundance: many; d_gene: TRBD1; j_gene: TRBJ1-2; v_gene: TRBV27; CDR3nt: TGTGCCAGCACCCCTTTAGGGACAGGAAACTATGGCTACACCTTC; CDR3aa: CASTPLGTGNYGYTF
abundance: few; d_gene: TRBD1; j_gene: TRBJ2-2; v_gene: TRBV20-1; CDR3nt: TGCAGTGCTAGGATCGGGACAGGGGTCACCGGGGAGCTGTTTTTT; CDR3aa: CSARIGTGVTGELFF
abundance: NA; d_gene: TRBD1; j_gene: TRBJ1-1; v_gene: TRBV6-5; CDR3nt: TGTGCCAGCAGATCGGACAGGGGCAACACTGAAGCTTTCTTT; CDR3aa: CASRSDRGNTEAFF
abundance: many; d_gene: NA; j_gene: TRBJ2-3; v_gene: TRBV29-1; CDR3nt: TGCAGCGTTGTGACACCTTCTAGCACAGATACGCAGTATTTT; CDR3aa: CSVVTPSSTDTQYF
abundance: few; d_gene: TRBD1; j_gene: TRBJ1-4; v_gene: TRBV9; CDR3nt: TGTGCCAGCAGCGTAGCTTCAGGGACAGGGAGGGAAAAACTGTTTTTT; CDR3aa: CASSVASGTGREKLFF
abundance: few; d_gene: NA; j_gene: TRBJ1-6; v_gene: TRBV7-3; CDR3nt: TGTGCCAGCAGTGAGAGGGCCCTCCACTTT; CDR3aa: CASSERALHF
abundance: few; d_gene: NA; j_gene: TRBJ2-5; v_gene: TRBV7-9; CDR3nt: TGTGCCAGCAGCTTCAGGGAACAGACCCAGTACTTC; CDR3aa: CASSFREQTQYF
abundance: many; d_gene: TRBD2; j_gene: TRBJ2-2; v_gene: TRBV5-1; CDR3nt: TGCGCCAGCAGCTTCGCAGGGAGGGACACCGGGGAGCTGTTTTTT; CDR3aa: CASSFAGRDTGELFF
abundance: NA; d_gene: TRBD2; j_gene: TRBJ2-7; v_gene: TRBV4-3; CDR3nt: TGCGCCAGCAGCCCCCAGGTCCAGCGGGGGGGCTACGAGCAGTACTTC; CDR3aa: CASSPQVQRGGYEQYF
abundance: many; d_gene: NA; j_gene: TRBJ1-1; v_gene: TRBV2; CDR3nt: TGTGCCAGCAGGCCCACAGGGTTGGTGTTCACTGAAGCTTTCTTT; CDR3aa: CASRPTGLVFTEAFF
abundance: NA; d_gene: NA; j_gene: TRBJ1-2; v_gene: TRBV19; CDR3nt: TGTGCCGGCCGGGGGGCAGATGGCTACACCTTC; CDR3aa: CAGRGADGYTF
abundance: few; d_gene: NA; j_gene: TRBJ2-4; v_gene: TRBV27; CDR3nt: TGTGCCAGCAGGGAGGGCAGGGTAGACATTCAGTACTTC; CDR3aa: CASREGRVDIQYF
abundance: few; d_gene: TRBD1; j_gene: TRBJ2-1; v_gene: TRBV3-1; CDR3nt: TGTGCCAGCAGCCGTGGACAGGCTTCCTACAATGAGCAGTTCTTC; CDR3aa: CASSRGQASYNEQFF
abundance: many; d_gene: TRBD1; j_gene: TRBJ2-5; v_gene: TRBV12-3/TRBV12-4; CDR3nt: TGTGCCAGCAGTTTGTCAGCAGGGGGCTCGGGGACCCAGTACTTC; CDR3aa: CASSLSAGGSGTQYF
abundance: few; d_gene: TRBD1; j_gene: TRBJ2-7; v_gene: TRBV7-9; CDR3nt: TGTGCCAGCAGCCCGGGGACAGGCGACTTCGAGCAGTACTTC; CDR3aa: CASSPGTGDFEQYF
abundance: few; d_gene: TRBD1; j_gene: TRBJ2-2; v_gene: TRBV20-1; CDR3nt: TGCAGTGCCTACCTGGCGACAGGGTGGTACACCGGGGAGCTGTTTTTT; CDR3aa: CSAYLATGWYTGELFF
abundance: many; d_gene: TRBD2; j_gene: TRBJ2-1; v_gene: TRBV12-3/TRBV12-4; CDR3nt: TGTGCCAGCAGTTTTGGGCGGGGGGGCACCTACAATGAGCAGTTCTTC; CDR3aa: CASSFGRGGTYNEQFF
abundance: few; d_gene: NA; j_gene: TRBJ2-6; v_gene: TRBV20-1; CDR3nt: TGCAGTGCTAGAAGTAGCGACTCTGGGGCCAACGTCCTGACTTTC; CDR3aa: CSARSSDSGANVLTF
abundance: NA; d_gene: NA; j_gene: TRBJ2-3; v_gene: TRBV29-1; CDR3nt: TGCAGCGTTGAAGGAGGGACAGATACGCAGTATTTT; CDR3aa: CSVEGGTDTQYF
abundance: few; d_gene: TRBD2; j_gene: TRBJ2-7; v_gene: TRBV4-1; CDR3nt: TGCGCCAGCAGCCCTCTAGCGGGGGGGCCATACGAGCAGTACTTC; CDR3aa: CASSPLAGGPYEQYF
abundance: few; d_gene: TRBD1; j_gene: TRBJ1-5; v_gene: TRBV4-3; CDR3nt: TGCGCCAGCAGCCAAACCCTCCGACAGGGAGAAAATCAGCCCCAGCATTTT; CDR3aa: CASSQTLRQGENQPQHF
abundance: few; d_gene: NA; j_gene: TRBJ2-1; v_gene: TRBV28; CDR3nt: TGTGCCAGCAGTTTAGGGGGTGGAGGGCACAATGAGCAGTTCTTC; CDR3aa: CASSLGGGGHNEQFF
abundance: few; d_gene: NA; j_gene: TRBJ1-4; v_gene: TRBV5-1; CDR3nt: TGCGCCAGCAGCTTGGCGACCACAAGGGCGGGTTCCGAACTGTTTTTT; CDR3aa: CASSLATTRAGSELFF
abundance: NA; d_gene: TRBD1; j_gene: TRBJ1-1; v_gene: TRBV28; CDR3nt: TGTGCCAGCAGTCGGACAGGACTGAACACTGAAGCTTTCTTT; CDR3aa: CASSRTGLNTEAFF
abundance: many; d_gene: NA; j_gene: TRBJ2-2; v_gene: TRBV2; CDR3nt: TGTGCCAGCAGTGAATGGCAGGGGGGGACCGGGGAGCTGTTTTTT; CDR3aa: CASSEWQGGTGELFF
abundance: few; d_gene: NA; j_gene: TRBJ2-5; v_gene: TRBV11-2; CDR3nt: TGTGCCAGCAGCCCTTCTCCTAGGGAAGAGACCCAGTACTTC; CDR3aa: CASSPSPREETQYF
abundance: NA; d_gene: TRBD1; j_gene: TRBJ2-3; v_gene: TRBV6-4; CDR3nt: TGTGCCAGCAGAGAGACAGGGGAGCCAGATACGCAGTATTTT; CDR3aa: CASRETGEPDTQYF
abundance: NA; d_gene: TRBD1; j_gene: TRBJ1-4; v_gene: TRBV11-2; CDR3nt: TGTGCCAGCAGCCCCCCAGGGGGTGGTGAAAAACTGTTTTTT; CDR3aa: CASSPPGGGEKLFF
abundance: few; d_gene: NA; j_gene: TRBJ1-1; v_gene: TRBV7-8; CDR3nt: TGTGCCAGCAGCCCCCGTGACAGAGAAGCTTTCTTT; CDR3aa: CASSPRDREAFF
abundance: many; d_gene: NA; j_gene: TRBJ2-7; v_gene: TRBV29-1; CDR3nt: TGCAGCGTTTTAGCAGGGGTCTACGAGCAGTACTTC; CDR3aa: CSVLAGVYEQYF
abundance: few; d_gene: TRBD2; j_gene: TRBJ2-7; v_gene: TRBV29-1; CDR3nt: TGCAGCGTGGCCCGACTAGCAGGGTCCTACGAGCAGTACTTC; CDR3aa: CSVARLAGSYEQYF
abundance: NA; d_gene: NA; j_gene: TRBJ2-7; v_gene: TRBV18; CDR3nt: TGTGCCAGCTCACCTCTAGCGTTATATGAGCAGTACTTC; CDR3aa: CASSPLALYEQYF
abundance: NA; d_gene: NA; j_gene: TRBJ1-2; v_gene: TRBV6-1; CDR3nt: TGTGCCAGCAGTGAAGCGGCGGGCAGGGGAGGTGGCTACACCTTC; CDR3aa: CASSEAAGRGGGYTF